This T cell receptor beta chain was recorded in a study of blood T cell repertoires in COVID-19. Study as a whole: Whether acute or convalescent, the COVID-19 samples came from the United States, Italy and Spain. Sample material is recorded as cDNA or gDNA derived from T cells, B-cell-depleted T cells, or PBMCs.

The CDR3 length is 13 residues. The V and J ends lost 9 bases and 8 bases, in that order; junction bases with no gene match: 7. The germline V gene has CDR1 KGHDR and CDR2 SFDVKD. This clone appeared a few times. The data were produced by immunoSEQ multiplex PCR, yet TCRdb's version contains in-frame clones alone and is incomplete. In the table there are some 150,000 clones, almost 80% of which are singletons. Sequencing input: peripheral blood. This chain uses TRBV24-1 with TRBJ2-1; 9 bases line up with TRBD2. The source of this sequence is a middle-aged man with active or convalescent COVID-19. As DNA, the CDR3 is TGTGCCACCTCCGGGACTAGCAGCGATGAGCAGTTCTTC. Protein: CATSGTSSDEQFF.